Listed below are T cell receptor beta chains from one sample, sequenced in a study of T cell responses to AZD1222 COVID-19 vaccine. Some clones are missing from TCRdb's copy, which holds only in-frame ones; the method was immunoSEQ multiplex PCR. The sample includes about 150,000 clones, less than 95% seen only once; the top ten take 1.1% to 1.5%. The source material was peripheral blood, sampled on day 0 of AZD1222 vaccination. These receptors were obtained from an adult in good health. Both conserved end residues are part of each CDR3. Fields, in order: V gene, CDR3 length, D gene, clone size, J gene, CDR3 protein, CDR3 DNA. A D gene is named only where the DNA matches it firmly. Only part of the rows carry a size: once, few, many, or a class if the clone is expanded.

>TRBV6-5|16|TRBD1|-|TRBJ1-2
CASSSGTLQGYYGYTF
TGTGCCAGCAGTTCCGGGACCCTACAGGGGTACTATGGCTACACCTTC
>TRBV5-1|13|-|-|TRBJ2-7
CASSPDTPYEQYF
TGCGCCAGCAGCCCGGACACCCCCTACGAGCAGTACTTT
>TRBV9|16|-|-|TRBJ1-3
CASSATISGQGNTIYF
TGTGCCAGCAGCGCTACTATCAGCGGGCAAGGAAACACCATATATTTT
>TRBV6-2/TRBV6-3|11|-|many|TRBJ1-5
CASSYYGFQHF
TGTGCCAGCAGTTACTACGGGTTCCAGCATTTT
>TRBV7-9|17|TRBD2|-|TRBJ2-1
CASSTQKGLAGYNEQFF
TGTGCCAGCAGCACCCAAAAGGGACTAGCGGGTTACAATGAGCAGTTCTTC
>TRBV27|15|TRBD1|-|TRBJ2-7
CASSSPGTASYEQYF
TGTGCCAGCAGTTCGCCCGGGACAGCCTCCTACGAGCAGTACTTC
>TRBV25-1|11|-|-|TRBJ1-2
CASSTGYGYTF
TGTGCCAGCAGCACAGGGTATGGCTACACCTTC
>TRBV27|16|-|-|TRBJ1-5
CASSLDEIWSFQPQHF
TGTGCCAGCAGTCTCGACGAGATTTGGTCCTTTCAGCCCCAGCATTTT
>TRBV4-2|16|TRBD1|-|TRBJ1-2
CASSRGQGGANYGYTF
TGTGCCAGCAGCCGCGGACAGGGGGGAGCTAACTATGGCTACACCTTC
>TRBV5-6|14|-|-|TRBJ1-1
CASSSGQGNTEAFF
TGTGCCAGCAGCTCGGGACAAGGGAACACTGAAGCTTTCTTT
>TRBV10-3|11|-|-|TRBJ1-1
CAISAGTEAFF
TGTGCCATCAGTGCCGGGACCGAAGCTTTCTTT
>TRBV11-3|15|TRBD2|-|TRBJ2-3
CASSKLAGAPDTQYF
TGTGCCAGCAGCAAACTAGCGGGAGCCCCAGATACGCAGTATTTT
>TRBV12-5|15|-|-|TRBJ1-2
CASGSSSGASYGYTF
TGTGCTAGTGGTTCGTCCTCAGGGGCCTCTTATGGCTACACCTTC
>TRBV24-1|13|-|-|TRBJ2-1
CATSDSVANEQFF
TGTGCCACCAGTGATTCAGTGGCGAATGAGCAGTTCTTC
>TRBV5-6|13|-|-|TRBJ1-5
CASSPDPGQPQHF
TGTGCCAGCAGCCCGGACCCCGGACAGCCCCAGCATTTT
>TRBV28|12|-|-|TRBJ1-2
CASSPGDYGYTF
TGTGCCAGCAGCCCGGGTGACTATGGCTACACCTTC
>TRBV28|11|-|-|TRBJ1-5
CASTSNQPQHF
TGTGCCAGCACCTCAAATCAGCCCCAGCATTTT
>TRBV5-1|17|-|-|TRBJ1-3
CASSPTTGLFSGNTIYF
TGCGCCAGCAGCCCGACGACCGGACTCTTCTCTGGAAACACCATATATTTT
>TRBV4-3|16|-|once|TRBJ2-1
CASSRGSGFKDNEQFF
TGCGCCAGCAGCCGTGGATCAGGGTTTAAGGACAATGAGCAGTTCTTC
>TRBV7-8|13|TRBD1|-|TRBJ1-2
CASSTRTGDGYTF
TGTGCCAGCAGCACTAGGACAGGGGATGGCTACACCTTC
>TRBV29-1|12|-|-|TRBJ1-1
CSVVGGGTEAFF
TGCAGCGTTGTGGGTGGCGGCACTGAAGCTTTCTTT
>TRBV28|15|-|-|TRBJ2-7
CASSLYLGSSYEQYF
TGTGCCAGCAGTTTATACCTGGGGAGCTCCTACGAGCAGTACTTC
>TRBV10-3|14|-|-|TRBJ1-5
CAISEGRGLRPQHF
TGTGCCATCAGTGAAGGCAGGGGTTTGAGGCCCCAGCATTTT
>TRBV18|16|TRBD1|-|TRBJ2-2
CASSPPGDRGTGELFF
TGTGCCAGCTCACCACCTGGTGACAGGGGCACCGGGGAGCTGTTTTTT
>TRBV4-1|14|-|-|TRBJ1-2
CASSQNAGLGGYTF
TGCGCCAGCAGCCAAAACGCAGGTTTGGGCGGCTACACCTTC
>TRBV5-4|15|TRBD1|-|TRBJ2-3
CASSLTGALTDTQYF
TGTGCCAGCAGCCTGACAGGGGCCCTCACAGATACGCAGTATTTT